The 14 T cell receptor beta chains below were found in one sample sequenced in a study of type 1 and type 2 diabetes patients. The PCR template was genomic DNA. Multiplex PCR with 30 forward and 13 reverse primers amplified the TCR beta CDR3. TCRdb passed the multiplex PCR reads through MiXCR, listing each CDR3 protein once. Of approximately 260,000 distinct CDR3 sequences in the sample, roughly 48% were seen once. The source material was peripheral blood mononuclear cells (PBMCs). All receptors derive from a man younger than 35 with type 2 diabetes.

V gene TRBV7-9 combines with J gene TRBJ2-7; 11 bases map to TRBD1. The V and J ends lost 5 bases and 4 bases, in that order; junction bases with no gene match: 7. This CDR3 has 15 residues. Germline loops: CDR1 SEHNR, CDR2 FQNEAQ (reference sequence). CDR3 in amino acids: CASSPQGQGGYEQYF. CDR3 DNA: TGTGCCAGCAGCCCGCAGGGACAGGGGGGATACGAGCAGTACTTC.

This clonotype was recorded once. This chain joins TRBV25-1 and TRBJ1-1, with a weak D call TRBD1 (6 bases). The CDR3 is 13 residues long. From germline, CDR1 is MGHDK and CDR2 SYGVNS. V was clipped by 7 bases and J by 5 bases, with 14 bases between them. The CDR3 loop reads CASTGGAETEAFF. The CDR3 DNA is TGTGCCAGCACCGGGGGCGCGGAAACTGAAGCTTTCTTT.

The chain employs TRBV4-1 and TRBJ2-3, with 8 bases aligning to TRBD2. V shed 0 bases and J 5 bases; nucleotides not matched to a gene: 13. This CDR3 comprises 18 residues. Germline values: CDR1 MGHRA, CDR2 YSYEKL. The CDR3 sequence is CASSQDTSGTSYLDTQYF. Here the CDR3 DNA reads TGCGCCAGCAGCCAAGATACCTCCGGGACTAGTTATTTAGATACGCAGTATTTT.

A few counts support this clonotype. V is TRBV19 and J is TRBJ2-1; weak D call: TRBD1 (6 bases). Trimming pared 10 bases from V and 11 bases from J, leaving 12 bases between. This CDR3 spans 10 amino acids. The germline CDR1 and CDR2 sequences are LNHDA and SQIVND (reference sequence). The CDR3 coding sequence is TGTGCCACCCTCGACAGGCAGCAGTTCTTC. The encoded protein is CATLDRQQFF.

The rearrangement joins TRBV9 to TRBJ1-1; D remains unclear. Per germline, CDR1 SGDLS and CDR2 YYNGEE. This CDR3 contains 17 residues. Trimming stripped 0 bases from V and 1 base from J, with 16 bases between. CDR3 DNA: TGTGCCAGCAGCGTAGGACTGCAGAGAGACCAGAACACTGAAGCTTTCTTT. This gives the protein CASSVGLQRDQNTEAFF.

This chain joins TRBV25-1 and TRBJ1-4; no clear D gene. CDR1 MGHDK and CDR2 SYGVNS come from the germline V gene. Trimming removed 9 bases at V and 0 bases at J, with 11 bases between. CDR3 length equals 14 residues. For the CDR3, the DNA is TGTGCCAGTAGGCCAGCATCAACTAATGAAAAACTGTTTTTT. This sequence encodes CASRPASTNEKLFF.

This clonotype has more than one count but fewer than ten. The chain couples TRBV7-8 to TRBJ1-5; D call uncertain. Germline V gene sequence: CDR1 SGHVS, CDR2 FQNEAQ. The CDR3 spans 13 residues. V lost 0 bases and J 6 bases, leaving 6 bases between the germline ends. CDR3: CASSLAASQPQHF. The CDR3 bases are TGTGCCAGCAGCTTAGCGGCCAGTCAGCCCCAGCATTTT.

Only a few counts were recorded for this clonotype. The V and J genes are TRBV2 and TRBJ2-3; D gene unclear. CDR1 is SNHLY and CDR2 is FYNNEI in the germline V gene. This CDR3 is built from 13 residues. With 4 bases removed from V and 4 bases from J, the gap between germline ends came to 9 bases. In DNA, the CDR3 is TGTGCCAGCAGTGCCGGCCGCGCAGATACGCAGTATTTT. Translation: CASSAGRADTQYF.

V and J are TRBV10-3 and TRBJ1-1; 10 nucleotides align to TRBD1. Losses at the gene ends were 6 bases for V and 6 bases for J; bases not matched to a gene: 10. This CDR3 contains 15 residues. Per germline, CDR1 ENHRY and CDR2 SYGVKD. The CDR3 nucleotides read TGTGCCATCAGCTCGCCCGGGACAGGGGAGGCTGAAGCTTTCTTT. It specifies CAISSPGTGEAEAFF.

The chain has TRBV27 and TRBJ2-7; D is unclear. Germline V gene lookup returns CDR1 MNHEY and CDR2 SMNVEV (reference sequence). Trimming pared 5 bases from V and 2 bases from J, leaving 16 bases between. The CDR3 runs to 15 residues. CDR3 loop: CASSPRAQTPYEQYF. CDR3 coding DNA: TGTGCCAGCAGTCCCCGTGCCCAAACCCCCTACGAGCAGTACTTC.

The rearrangement joins TRBV6-5 to TRBJ2-3; D call uncertain. The V gene's germline CDR1 is MNHEY and CDR2 SVGAGI. The CDR3 totals 13 residues. V was clipped by 4 bases and J by 6 bases, with 11 bases between them. Here the CDR3 DNA reads TGTGCCAGCAGTTTAGTGGTTGCTGATACGCAGTATTTT. Its translation is CASSLVVADTQYF.

This sequence joins TRBV6-2 or TRBV6-3 and TRBJ2-3; 7 nucleotides align to TRBD1. The CDR3 is made up of 13 amino acids. Per germline, CDR1 MNHEY and CDR2 SVGEGT. V dropped 7 bases and J dropped 1; count of bases not matched to a gene: 2. The CDR3 DNA reads as TGTGCCAGCACCGGACAGGGCACAGATACGCAGTATTTT. Amino acid sequence: CASTGQGTDTQYF.

This clonotype was seen a handful of times. The chain is built from TRBV12-5 and TRBJ1-6; 7 bases match TRBD1. In germline, CDR1 is LGHNT, CDR2 FRNRAP. CDR3 size: 13 residues. V gave up 5 bases and J gave up 12 bases; unmatched junction bases: 7. CDR3: CASGQQGIIPLHF. CDR3 coding DNA: TGTGCTAGTGGTCAACAGGGGATAATACCCCTCCACTTT.

CDR3: CASNRGPLANEKLFF. CDR3 coding DNA: TGTGCCAGCAACCGAGGGCCGCTTGCTAATGAAAAACTGTTTTTT. The V and J genes are TRBV6-2 or TRBV6-3 and TRBJ1-4, with D hard to call. The V gene's germline CDR1 is MNHEY and CDR2 SVGEGT. V lost 7 bases, J lost 3 bases, and 15 bases lay in between. The CDR3 spans 15 residues.